This TCR beta chain was recorded in a study of cytomegalovirus exposure and HLA in healthy donors. Background on the study: Within an early data release were approximately 85 million unique TCRs drawn from HLA-typed donors.

This CDR3 contains 16 residues. The germline V gene encodes CDR1 LNHDA and CDR2 SQIVND (reference sequence). V shed 5 bases, J shed 0 bases, and the junction held 8 bases outside the gene matches. The PCR was carried out with 60 Vbeta primers and 13 Jbeta primers. The data were produced by immunoSEQ multiplex PCR, yet TCRdb's version contains in-frame clones alone and is incomplete. The table lists around 120,000 clones, more than 60% of them singletons. This clone was observed a single time. Antigen specificity is unknown. Study-wide findings and caveats: Prior analysis indicated that the majority of TCR beta V segments exhibited productivity approximately 90% or approximately 30% of the time. 87-base-pair reads could not separate some V segments, including TRBV6-2 and TRBV6-3. Sequencing artifact likely explains a cluster of highly shared sequence variants.

The specimen sequenced was PBMCs. This rearrangement joins TRBV19 to TRBJ1-2; 8 nucleotides align to TRBD1. This receptor was taken from a woman aged 40 to 55 in good health and CMV-seronegative. The CDR3 bases are TGTGCCAGTAGTCCCACCTGGGACAGGACTAACTATGGCTACACCTTC. Residues: CASSPTWDRTNYGYTF.